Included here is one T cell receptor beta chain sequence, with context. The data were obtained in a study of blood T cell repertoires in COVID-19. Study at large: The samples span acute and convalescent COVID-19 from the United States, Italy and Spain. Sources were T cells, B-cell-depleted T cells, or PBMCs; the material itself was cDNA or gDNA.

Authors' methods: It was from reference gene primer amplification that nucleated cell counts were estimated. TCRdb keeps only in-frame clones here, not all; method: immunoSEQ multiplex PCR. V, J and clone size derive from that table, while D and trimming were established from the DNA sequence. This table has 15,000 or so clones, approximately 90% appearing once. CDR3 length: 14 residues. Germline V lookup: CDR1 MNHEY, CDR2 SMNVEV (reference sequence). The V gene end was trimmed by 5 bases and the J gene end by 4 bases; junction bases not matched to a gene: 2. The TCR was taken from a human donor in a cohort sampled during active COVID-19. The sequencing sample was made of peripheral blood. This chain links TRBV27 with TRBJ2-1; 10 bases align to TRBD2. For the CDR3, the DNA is TGTGCCAGCAGTCGAGCGGGGGGGTACAATGAGCAGTTCTTC. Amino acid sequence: CASSRAGGYNEQFF.